The clone carrying this T cell receptor (beta chain) occurred once. The antigen remains undetermined. The junction departs from germline at one end; a sequencing error may be responsible. The entry originates in a study of CD8+CD57+ T cells in acquired aplastic anemia. Study at large: CD4+ and CD8+ cells, once sorted, gave DNA averaging roughly 3 ug.

Germline CDR1 SGHRS, CDR2 YFSETQ. The CDR3 is 16 residues long. Genomic DNA was employed as the template in profiling TCR beta VDJ and CDR3. Via MiXCR, TCRdb re-called the reads, giving one row per CDR3 protein. The table shows about 240,000 distinct CDR3 sequences, with approximately 45% occurring only once. Previously, flow cytometry had revealed CD8+CD57+ cell expansion in the patients chosen for sequencing. The diagnosis in all patients was severe acquired aplastic anemia. Overall study results and limits: The CD8+ Simpson's diversity of patients and controls was not significantly different. Patients and controls had in common approximately 30 CD8+ CDR3 sequences.

This sequence was found in a human donor with aplastic anemia. The sequenced sample consisted of sorted CD4+, CD8+, or CD8+CD57+ T cells (not recorded which) from PBMCs. This chain connects TRBV5-1 to TRBJ2-1; TRBD1 matches at 10 bases. CDR3 bases: TGCGCCGGCAGTTTATCGAGGACAGGGGGTTACAATGAGCAGTTCTTC. Its protein product is CAGSLSRTGGYNEQFF.